This record concerns one T cell receptor beta chain sequence. This CDR3 spans 15 amino acids. The V gene's germline CDR1 is MDHEN and CDR2 SYDVKM. The V and J ends lost 2 bases and 7 bases, in that order; junction bases with no gene match: 6. This sample was included in a study of identical twins. One entry per CDR3 protein results from TCRdb running MiXCR on the 5' RACE reads. The profile shows a few hundred thousand distinct CDR3 sequences, nearly 9.5% of them singletons. The same specimen was also included in a second study, on yellow fever vaccine responses in identical twins.

The chain employs TRBV28 and TRBJ2-1, with 9 nucleotides matching TRBD2. Source material: CD8+ T cells sorted from blood. This TCR derives from a woman aged 18-30 years in good health. CDR3 DNA sequence: TGTGCCAGCAGTTTAAAACGGCGGGAGGGTAATGAGCAGTTCTTC. Amino acids: CASSLKRREGNEQFF.